The entry below gives a single T cell receptor (beta chain) sequence along with its context. Its matching antigen is unknown. This entry comes from a study of shared clonotypes between healthy human individuals. Overall study results and limits: Among donors, the sharing of clonotypes was expected to be influenced by sequencing depth.

Donors comprised only Caucasian adults living in Nashville, Tennessee. A CD45RA-negative memory subset and a CD45RA+ naive subset were separated from the CD4+ cells. Method: immunoSEQ multiplex PCR; TCRdb's copy keeps in-frame clones and lacks some. The table includes more than 2 million clones, approximately 94% detected once. The clonotype comes from a man aged 18 to 30 in good health. Sequencing was done on a sample of naive CD4+ T cells sorted from blood. Subset of the sample: CD45RA+ positively selected.

The CDR3 spells CASSQDVQGWETQYF. The CDR3 bases are TGCGCCAGCAGCCAAGATGTTCAGGGGTGGGAGACCCAGTACTTC. The chain carries TRBV4-3 and TRBJ2-5; TRBD1 might be the D (6 bases). The germline V gene encodes CDR1 LGHNA and CDR2 YSLEER. V was shortened by 0 bases and J by 5 bases, with 13 bases between the two germline ends. This CDR3 contains 15 residues.